This TCR beta chain was retrieved from a study of shared clonotypes between healthy human individuals. Broader study findings: There were few donors, and this limited the genetic and exposure-history diversity represented.

The CDR3 is 15 residues long. Germline CDR1 and CDR2: SGHTA and FQGNSA. A remark on this clone: Its antigen is currently unknown. With only one base between it and a far larger clone, this is likely a read error.

The assay was immunoSEQ multiplex PCR, and TCRdb's table has in-frame clones only and misses some. The sample lists 400,000 to 500,000 clones, 75% to 85% seen once, with 10% to 15% in the top ten. Donors were Caucasian adults residing in Nashville, Tennessee, USA. The source of this sequence is a woman between 35 and 50 years old in good health. Some clones in this sample may be carry-over from other donors' samples. The chain combines TRBV7-2 with TRBJ1-1, with D perhaps matching TRBD1 (5 bases). Sequencing was done on a sample of PBMCs. CDR3 amino acids: CASSSTGTGRTEASF. In nucleotides, the CDR3 is TGTGCCAGCAGCTCGACCGGGACCGGGAGGACTGAAGCTTCCTTT.